One and the same sample provided the 6 T cell receptor beta chains below, sequenced in a study of regulatory T cells in long-lasting Graves disease. The TCR beta library used iRepertoire HTBI primers with Arm-PCR amplification of CDR3. One entry per CDR3 protein results from TCRdb running MiXCR on the multiplex PCR reads. Altogether about 500,000 distinct CDR3 sequences are present, 12% being singletons, with the ten largest covering more than 8%. The time point was: newly diagnosed GD, antithyroid drugs for less than 3 months. PBMC RNA was the source of the TCR library. These data were likewise used in another study, on T cells in Graves' hyperthyroidism and ophthalmopathy.

This specimen was peripheral blood mononuclear cells (PBMCs), taken at new diagnosis, from a patient treated with antithyroid drugs. Every receptor here comes from a woman aged 30 to 39 with Graves disease.

This clonotype was counted at least ten times. The J gene is TRBJ2-3, the V gene TRBV20-1, with D possibly matching TRBD1 (6 bases). Germline CDR1 and CDR2: DFQATT and SNEGSKA (reference sequence). V lost 0 bases, J lost 3 bases, and 10 bases lay in between. CDR3 length: 14 residues. This CDR3 reads CSARDPRGTDTQYF. The DNA of the CDR3 is TGCAGTGCTAGAGATCCCAGGGGAACAGATACGCAGTATTTT.

This clonotype has just a few counts. V is TRBV2 and J is TRBJ2-1; 7 bases align to TRBD1. Germline CDR1 SNHLY, CDR2 FYNNEI. V lost 7 bases and J lost 9; bases outside the gene matches: 12. The CDR3 is 14 amino acids. CDR3 region: CASIMGQSFTEQFF. DNA for the CDR3: TGTGCCAGCATCATGGGACAGAGCTTCACTGAGCAGTTCTTC. Full variable domain (missing parts from reference TRBV2 and TRBJ2-1): EPEVTQTPSHQVTQMGQEVILRCVPISNHLYFYWYRQILGQKVEFLVSFYNNEISEKSEIFDDQFSVERPDGSNFTLKIRSTKLEDSAMYFCASIMGQSFTEQFFGPGTRLTVL.

There are many counts of this clonotype. The chain is built from TRBV4-2 and TRBJ2-2, with 15 bases lining up with TRBD2. Trimming cost V 2 bases and J 5 bases; bases outside gene matches: 9. This CDR3 comprises 19 residues. The germline V gene encodes CDR1 LGHNA and CDR2 YNFKEQ. CDR3 amino acids: CASSQNPGTSGRITGELFF. The CDR3 DNA reads as TGTGCCAGCAGCCAAAACCCCGGGACTAGCGGGAGGATAACCGGGGAGCTGTTTTTT.

The genes are TRBV6-2 or TRBV6-3 and TRBJ1-5; TRBD1 aligns across 8 bases. Germline values: CDR1 MNHEY, CDR2 SVGEGT. V trimming: 5 bases; J trimming: 7 bases; junction bases outside the gene matches: 10. The CDR3 has 15 amino acids. The DNA for the CDR3 is TGTGCCAGCAGTGATGGGACAGGCAAAGGGCAGCCCCAGCATTTT. This encodes CASSDGTGKGQPQHF.

Ten or more counts support this clonotype. The chain has TRBV5-1 and TRBJ2-7, with a weak D call TRBD1 (6 bases). Germline V gives CDR1 SGHRS, CDR2 YFSETQ. Trimming shortened V by 4 bases and J by 5 bases, and 13 bases separated the two germline ends. The CDR3 runs 13 residues. The CDR3 bases are TGCGCCAGCAGCCCGGCGGCAGGGGACGAGCAGTACTTC. This sequence encodes CASSPAAGDEQYF.

This clonotype was recorded only once. The V and J genes are TRBV11-3 and TRBJ2-5; possible D gene TRBD2, 5 bases. Trimming removed 3 bases at V and 5 bases at J, with 10 bases between. CDR1 is SGHNT and CDR2 is YENEEA in the germline V gene. CDR3 size: 13 residues. The DNA of the CDR3 is TGTGCCAGCAGCTTTAACGCGGGTGAGACCCAGTACTTC. Translation gives CASSFNAGETQYF.